This is a list of T cell receptor beta chains from one sample in a study of blood T cell repertoires in COVID-19. Profiling relied on immunoSEQ multiplex PCR, and the TCRdb table lists in-frame clones only, not all of them. This table has 100,000 to 150,000 clones, around 89% appearing once. Sequencing was carried out using peripheral blood. All receptors come from a man over 45 with active or convalescent COVID-19. Each CDR3 is given with its conserved first and last residue. The order of the fields is D gene, clone size, J gene, V gene, CDR3 protein, CDR3 DNA. A D gene is named only where the DNA matches it firmly. For some rows the clone size is stated as once, few or many, or as a class when expanded; others skip it.

d_call: NA; clone_size: NA; j_call: TRBJ2-1; v_call: TRBV7-2; cdr3_aa: CASSLVAQPYNEQFF; cdr3_nt: TGTGCCAGCAGCTTAGTAGCCCAGCCCTACAATGAGCAGTTCTTC
d_call: TRBD1; clone_size: NA; j_call: TRBJ1-4; v_call: TRBV24-1; cdr3_aa: CATSDRQGVNEKLFF; cdr3_nt: TGTGCCACCAGTGATCGGCAGGGGGTTAATGAAAAACTGTTTTTT
d_call: TRBD1; clone_size: NA; j_call: TRBJ1-1; v_call: TRBV5-1; cdr3_aa: CASSLGTGRYTEAFF; cdr3_nt: TGCGCCAGCAGCTTGGGGACAGGGCGGTACACTGAAGCTTTCTTT
d_call: NA; clone_size: NA; j_call: TRBJ1-4; v_call: TRBV10-1; cdr3_aa: CASSESGSPEKLFF; cdr3_nt: TGCGCCAGCAGTGAGAGCGGCAGTCCTGAAAAACTGTTTTTT
d_call: NA; clone_size: NA; j_call: TRBJ2-1; v_call: TRBV19; cdr3_aa: CASSPTGYNEQFF; cdr3_nt: TGTGCCAGTAGTCCCACAGGATACAATGAGCAGTTCTTC
d_call: NA; clone_size: NA; j_call: TRBJ2-7; v_call: TRBV10-1; cdr3_aa: CASRAASGGEQYF; cdr3_nt: TGCGCCAGCAGGGCAGCCTCCGGAGGCGAGCAGTACTTC
d_call: NA; clone_size: NA; j_call: TRBJ1-5; v_call: TRBV18; cdr3_aa: CASSPGAGYQPQHF; cdr3_nt: TGTGCCAGCTCACCGGGGGCAGGTTATCAGCCCCAGCATTTT
d_call: TRBD1; clone_size: NA; j_call: TRBJ2-4; v_call: TRBV19; cdr3_aa: CASSLTGGIAKNIQYF; cdr3_nt: TGTGCCAGTAGTCTTACAGGGGGTATAGCCAAAAACATTCAGTACTTC
d_call: NA; clone_size: NA; j_call: TRBJ2-2; v_call: TRBV21-1; cdr3_aa: CASSKAKRENTGELFF; cdr3_nt: TGTGCCAGCAGCAAAGCTAAGCGGGAGAACACCGGGGAGCTGTTTTTT
d_call: NA; clone_size: NA; j_call: TRBJ2-7; v_call: TRBV28; cdr3_aa: CASLGQFPVIVF; cdr3_nt: TGTGCCAGCCTTGGACAGTTCCCCGTGATTGTCTTC
d_call: NA; clone_size: NA; j_call: TRBJ1-5; v_call: TRBV28; cdr3_aa: CASSFYSWRNQPQHF; cdr3_nt: TGTGCCAGCAGTTTTTATTCGTGGCGCAATCAGCCCCAGCATTTT
d_call: NA; clone_size: NA; j_call: TRBJ1-3; v_call: TRBV29-1; cdr3_aa: CSVEDRYGNTIYF; cdr3_nt: TGCAGCGTTGAAGACAGATATGGAAACACCATATATTTT
d_call: TRBD1; clone_size: once; j_call: TRBJ2-3; v_call: TRBV24-1; cdr3_aa: CATSGTGYTDTQYF; cdr3_nt: TGTGCCACCAGTGGGACAGGATACACAGATACGCAGTATTTT
d_call: NA; clone_size: NA; j_call: TRBJ2-5; v_call: TRBV7-2; cdr3_aa: CASSPTAVETQYF; cdr3_nt: TGTGCCAGCAGCCCTACAGCGGTAGAGACCCAGTACTTC
d_call: NA; clone_size: NA; j_call: TRBJ2-7; v_call: TRBV27; cdr3_aa: CASSHGGAKTEQYF; cdr3_nt: TGTGCCAGCAGCCATGGCGGGGCCAAAACCGAGCAGTACTTC
d_call: TRBD1; clone_size: NA; j_call: TRBJ2-7; v_call: TRBV6-6; cdr3_aa: CASSFRDRGIYEQYF; cdr3_nt: TGTGCCAGCAGTTTCCGGGACAGGGGAATATACGAGCAGTACTTC
d_call: TRBD1; clone_size: NA; j_call: TRBJ2-6; v_call: TRBV5-3; cdr3_aa: CARSLPGQGFRKANVLTF; cdr3_nt: TGTGCCAGAAGCTTACCGGGACAGGGTTTTCGGAAGGCCAACGTCCTGACTTTC
d_call: TRBD2; clone_size: NA; j_call: TRBJ2-1; v_call: TRBV11-3; cdr3_aa: CASSPTSGGANEQFF; cdr3_nt: TGTGCCAGCAGCCCGACTAGCGGGGGGGCCAATGAGCAGTTCTTC
d_call: NA; clone_size: NA; j_call: TRBJ2-5; v_call: TRBV9; cdr3_aa: CASSVVVSQAQYF; cdr3_nt: TGTGCCAGCAGCGTAGTGGTCAGTCAGGCCCAGTACTTC
d_call: NA; clone_size: NA; j_call: TRBJ2-6; v_call: TRBV18; cdr3_aa: CASSPEGSGANVLTF; cdr3_nt: TGTGCCAGCTCACCGGAGGGCTCTGGGGCCAACGTCCTGACTTTC
d_call: TRBD2; clone_size: NA; j_call: TRBJ2-7; v_call: TRBV5-1; cdr3_aa: CASSLGLAGGSYEQYF; cdr3_nt: TGCGCCAGCAGCTTGGGACTAGCGGGAGGTTCCTACGAGCAGTACTTC
d_call: TRBD1; clone_size: NA; j_call: TRBJ2-4; v_call: TRBV4-1; cdr3_aa: CASSQDPGQAAIQYF; cdr3_nt: TGCGCCAGCAGCCAAGACCCGGGACAGGCAGCCATTCAGTACTTC
d_call: TRBD2; clone_size: NA; j_call: TRBJ2-1; v_call: TRBV18; cdr3_aa: CASSPPFPGLAGNNEQFF; cdr3_nt: TGTGCCAGCTCACCACCGTTCCCAGGACTAGCGGGGAACAATGAGCAGTTCTTC
d_call: TRBD2; clone_size: NA; j_call: TRBJ2-1; v_call: TRBV24-1; cdr3_aa: CATAGTSSRSYNEQFF; cdr3_nt: TGTGCCACAGCCGGGACTAGTTCAAGGTCCTACAATGAGCAGTTCTTC
d_call: NA; clone_size: NA; j_call: TRBJ1-5; v_call: TRBV6-1; cdr3_aa: CASSDGNHSNQPQHF; cdr3_nt: TGTGCCAGCAGTGACGGGAACCATAGCAATCAGCCCCAGCATTTT
d_call: NA; clone_size: NA; j_call: TRBJ1-2; v_call: TRBV19; cdr3_aa: CASAGQDYGYTF; cdr3_nt: TGTGCCAGTGCCGGCCAGGACTATGGCTACACCTTC
d_call: TRBD2; clone_size: NA; j_call: TRBJ2-7; v_call: TRBV6-5; cdr3_aa: CASSSPGGATYEQYF; cdr3_nt: TGTGCCAGCAGTTCCCCCGGGGGGGCCACCTACGAGCAGTACTTC
d_call: NA; clone_size: NA; j_call: TRBJ2-7; v_call: TRBV19; cdr3_aa: CASSIRGPAPSEQYF; cdr3_nt: TGTGCCAGTAGTATCCGAGGCCCCGCGCCCAGCGAGCAGTACTTC
d_call: TRBD1; clone_size: NA; j_call: TRBJ1-2; v_call: TRBV19; cdr3_aa: CASREQGQGRNYGYTF; cdr3_nt: TGTGCCAGTAGGGAACAAGGACAGGGGAGGAACTATGGCTACACCTTC
d_call: TRBD1; clone_size: NA; j_call: TRBJ2-2; v_call: TRBV6-5; cdr3_aa: CASLGQSNTGELFF; cdr3_nt: TGTGCCAGCTTGGGACAGTCGAACACCGGGGAGCTGTTTTTT
d_call: NA; clone_size: NA; j_call: TRBJ2-6; v_call: TRBV30; cdr3_aa: CAWRGGQGGRGANVLTF; cdr3_nt: TGTGCCTGGAGGGGAGGCCAGGGCGGTAGAGGGGCCAACGTCCTGACTTTC
d_call: TRBD2; clone_size: NA; j_call: TRBJ2-7; v_call: TRBV6-5; cdr3_aa: CAGSDKGLAHYEQYF; cdr3_nt: TGTGCCGGCAGCGATAAGGGACTAGCTCACTACGAGCAGTACTTC
d_call: NA; clone_size: NA; j_call: TRBJ2-1; v_call: TRBV12-3/TRBV12-4; cdr3_aa: CASSLLGTNEQFF; cdr3_nt: TGTGCCAGCAGTTTACTAGGAACCAATGAGCAGTTCTTC
d_call: NA; clone_size: once; j_call: TRBJ1-4; v_call: TRBV6-1; cdr3_aa: CATAQGFGTNEKLFF; cdr3_nt: TGTGCCACCGCACAGGGTTTTGGAACTAATGAAAAACTGTTTTTT
d_call: TRBD1; clone_size: NA; j_call: TRBJ1-5; v_call: TRBV24-1; cdr3_aa: CATSGTGDWRTQPQHF; cdr3_nt: TGTGCCACCAGTGGTACAGGGGATTGGAGAACTCAGCCCCAGCATTTT
d_call: TRBD2; clone_size: NA; j_call: TRBJ2-3; v_call: TRBV19; cdr3_aa: CASSIMLAGTDTQYF; cdr3_nt: TGTGCCAGCAGTATTATGTTAGCGGGGACAGATACGCAGTATTTT
d_call: NA; clone_size: NA; j_call: TRBJ1-3; v_call: TRBV3-1/TRBV3-2; cdr3_aa: CASSPAGHSGNTIYF; cdr3_nt: TGTGCCAGCAGCCCAGCAGGGCACTCTGGAAACACCATATATTTT
d_call: TRBD1; clone_size: NA; j_call: TRBJ1-2; v_call: TRBV9; cdr3_aa: CASSVGQGRENYGYTF; cdr3_nt: TGTGCCAGCAGCGTAGGACAGGGGAGAGAAAACTATGGCTACACCTTC
d_call: NA; clone_size: NA; j_call: TRBJ2-1; v_call: TRBV27; cdr3_aa: CASSLVAGADEQFF; cdr3_nt: TGTGCCAGCAGTTTAGTTGCGGGGGCGGATGAGCAGTTCTTC
d_call: NA; clone_size: NA; j_call: TRBJ2-7; v_call: TRBV11-2; cdr3_aa: CASSLGNGGLNYEQYF; cdr3_nt: TGTGCCAGCAGCTTAGGGAATGGGGGGTTAAACTACGAGCAGTACTTC
d_call: NA; clone_size: NA; j_call: TRBJ1-2; v_call: TRBV24-1; cdr3_aa: CATSDLRQDANYGYTF; cdr3_nt: TGTGCCACCAGTGATTTGCGACAGGATGCTAACTATGGCTACACCTTC
d_call: NA; clone_size: few; j_call: TRBJ1-2; v_call: TRBV6-5; cdr3_aa: CASSNLQGSVRGYTF; cdr3_nt: TGTGCCAGCAGTAACTTACAGGGCTCCGTGCGGGGCTACACCTTC
d_call: NA; clone_size: NA; j_call: TRBJ1-3; v_call: TRBV11-2; cdr3_aa: CASSLWGSEYGNTIYF; cdr3_nt: TGTGCCAGCAGCTTATGGGGCTCTGAATATGGAAACACCATATATTTT
d_call: TRBD1; clone_size: NA; j_call: TRBJ2-7; v_call: TRBV7-2; cdr3_aa: CASKGQGIFYEQYF; cdr3_nt: TGTGCCAGCAAAGGACAGGGTATTTTCTACGAGCAGTACTTC
d_call: NA; clone_size: NA; j_call: TRBJ2-5; v_call: TRBV29-1; cdr3_aa: CSARYGSWETQYF; cdr3_nt: TGCAGCGCCCGGTACGGGAGCTGGGAGACCCAGTACTTC
d_call: TRBD1; clone_size: NA; j_call: TRBJ2-2; v_call: TRBV5-1; cdr3_aa: CASSIRQGAATGELFF; cdr3_nt: TGCGCCAGCAGCATCAGACAGGGGGCCGCCACCGGGGAGCTGTTTTTT
d_call: TRBD2; clone_size: NA; j_call: TRBJ2-7; v_call: TRBV7-6; cdr3_aa: CASSLAAPGGSGNYEQYF; cdr3_nt: TGTGCCAGCAGCTTAGCGGCCCCGGGGGGGAGTGGCAACTACGAGCAGTACTTC
d_call: NA; clone_size: NA; j_call: TRBJ1-2; v_call: TRBV6-1; cdr3_aa: CASSEAPTANYGYTF; cdr3_nt: TGTGCCAGCAGTGAAGCTCCGACAGCTAACTATGGCTACACCTTC
d_call: NA; clone_size: NA; j_call: TRBJ1-3; v_call: TRBV30; cdr3_aa: CARTRGTLLGNTIYF; cdr3_nt: TGTGCCAGAACGCGGGGGACCCTCTTAGGAAACACCATATATTTT
d_call: NA; clone_size: NA; j_call: TRBJ1-1; v_call: TRBV12-5; cdr3_aa: CASGLVEEAFF; cdr3_nt: TGTGCTAGTGGTTTGGTAGAGGAAGCTTTCTTT